The next 22 T cell receptor beta chains were all read from a single sample in a study of T cells after yellow fever vaccination. TCRdb re-analysed the 5' RACE reads in MiXCR, keeping a single row per CDR3 protein. This sample carries hundreds of thousands of distinct CDR3 sequences, roughly 21% of them seen once, and the ten largest clones take 14%. The sequencing here drew on PBMCs, taken 15 days after the yellow fever booster vaccination. Every receptor here comes from a man under 40 who received the YFV17D yellow fever vaccine.

This clonotype has more than one count but fewer than ten. The chain links TRBV4-3 to TRBJ2-3; D call uncertain. CDR3 length: 16 residues. The V end was cut by 0 bases, the J end by 4 bases, with 14 bases between. Per germline, CDR1 LGHNA and CDR2 YSLEER. CDR3 bases: TGCGCCAGCAGCCAAGAGAAGGGCTTGAATGCAGATACGCAGTATTTT. Translation gives CASSQEKGLNADTQYF.

V gene TRBV5-5 combines with J gene TRBJ2-2, with 8 nucleotides matching TRBD1. With V trimmed by 0 bases and J by 3 bases, 10 bases remained unmatched. The germline CDR1 and CDR2 sequences are SGHKS and YYEKEE (reference sequence). The CDR3 sequence is 18 residues long. CDR3 loop: CASSLAYFTGGYTGELFF. CDR3 DNA: TGTGCCAGCAGCTTGGCCTATTTTACAGGGGGTTACACCGGGGAGCTGTTTTTT.

This clonotype was seen a few times. The chain joins TRBV7-2 to TRBJ2-1; 14 bases match TRBD2. The CDR3 extends over 15 amino acids. Germline V gives CDR1 SGHTA, CDR2 FQGNSA. With 1 base clipped from V and 10 bases from J, the junction kept 3 bases outside the gene matches. The CDR3 sequence is CASSLGGLAGVEQFF. The CDR3 region has the DNA TGTGCCAGCAGCTTAGGGGGACTAGCGGGAGTGGAGCAGTTCTTC.

This clonotype was picked up a small number of times. The gene calls are TRBV7-2 and TRBJ2-3; possible D gene TRBD2, 5 bases. V was clipped by 4 bases and J by 10 bases, with 9 bases between them. From germline, CDR1 is SGHTA and CDR2 FQGNSA. CDR3 length equals 11 residues. The CDR3 DNA is TGTGCCAGCAGCTCTGAACTAGCGCAGTATTTT. This sequence encodes CASSSELAQYF.

The chain employs TRBV4-3 and TRBJ2-1; D may correspond to TRBD1 or TRBD2 (5 bases each). Per the germline V gene, CDR1 is LGHNA and CDR2 is YSLEER. This CDR3 comprises 15 residues. Trimming pared 0 bases from V and 8 bases from J, leaving 14 bases between. The CDR3 region has the DNA TGCGCCAGCAGCCAAGATGGGGGTTGGTCAGATGAGCAGTTCTTC. It is translated as CASSQDGGWSDEQFF.

The chain uses TRBV3-1 and TRBJ2-3; 9 bases line up with TRBD2. The germline CDR1 and CDR2 sequences are LGHDT and YNNKEL (reference sequence). This CDR3 has 16 amino acids. J gave up 10 bases and V 4 bases, and 15 bases lay outside the gene matches. The CDR3: CASSPQLGTSTSAQYF. The CDR3 DNA sequence: TGTGCCAGCAGCCCCCAGCTGGGGACTAGCACCTCTGCGCAGTATTTT.

The gene calls are TRBV11-2 and TRBJ2-2; 10 positions match TRBD1. The CDR3 covers 18 residues. V was clipped by 5 bases and J by 2 bases; unmatched bases: 11. The V gene's germline CDR1 is SGHAT and CDR2 FQNNGV. CDR3 bases: TGTGCCAGCAGCAGAATGACAGGGGGCTTTTCTAACACCGGGGAGCTGTTTTTT. This gives the protein CASSRMTGGFSNTGELFF.

The chain couples TRBV10-2 to TRBJ1-4; 10 bases are shared with TRBD1. Losses at the gene ends were 8 bases for V and 6 bases for J; bases not matched to a gene: 3. The CDR3 sequence is 13 residues long. The germline V gene has CDR1 WSHSY and CDR2 SAAADI. The CDR3 protein is CASLGTGDEKLFF. The CDR3 DNA reads as TGCGCCAGCCTCGGGACAGGGGATGAAAAACTGTTTTTT.

The gene calls are TRBV7-2 and TRBJ1-5, with D possibly matching TRBD1 (5 bases). The CDR3 has 16 amino acids. The germline V gene has CDR1 SGHTA and CDR2 FQGNSA. The V end lost 2 bases, the J end lost 1 base, and 12 bases lay between the germline ends. The CDR3 DNA is TGTGCCAGCAGCTTAAGTGCAGGGAAAAGCAATCAGCCCCAGCATTTT. It codes for CASSLSAGKSNQPQHF.

V gene TRBV10-3 combines with J gene TRBJ2-3; possibly TRBD2 for D (6 bases). The CDR3 runs 14 residues. V was clipped by 10 bases and J by 0 bases, with 14 bases between them. Looked up from germline, CDR1 is ENHRY and CDR2 is SYGVKD. The CDR3 nucleotides read TGTGCCACCAGAGACGGGACTAGCACAGATACGCAGTATTTT. Its protein is CATRDGTSTDTQYF.

This clonotype was picked up a small number of times. V usage is TRBV7-9 and J usage is TRBJ2-7; 10 nucleotides agree with TRBD2. The CDR3 loop spans 15 amino acids. With V trimmed by 6 bases and J by 5 bases, 10 bases remained unmatched. Germline V gives CDR1 SEHNR, CDR2 FQNEAQ (reference sequence). The CDR3 coding sequence is TGTGCCAGCAGACCTACAGCGGGAGGGGGAAACGAGCAGTACTTC. Its protein product is CASRPTAGGGNEQYF.

This clonotype was detected a few times. The V call is TRBV5-1, the J call TRBJ2-3, with D perhaps TRBD2 (7 bases). Germline V lookup: CDR1 SGHRS, CDR2 YFSETQ. Trimming took off 0 bases at V and 4 bases at J, with 12 bases between the two ends. The CDR3 is 15 amino acids. CDR3 in amino acids: CASSLGPGGADTQYF. As DNA, the CDR3 is TGCGCCAGCAGCTTGGGCCCGGGGGGCGCAGATACGCAGTATTTT.

This clonotype has just a few counts. This chain connects TRBV11-2 to TRBJ2-3, with TRBD2 as a possible D gene (5 bases). The CDR3 totals 16 residues. Germline assignment: CDR1 SGHAT and CDR2 FQNNGV. Between the trimmed V and J ends, which lost 7 bases and 4 bases, there was a span of 21 bases. The CDR3 bases are TGTGCCAGCAACAAAGAGGGAACTTGGTGGGCAGATACGCAGTATTTT. Amino acids: CASNKEGTWWADTQYF.

CDR3 DNA sequence: TGTGCCAGCAGTTACTCTTCCCAGGGTTGGGAGACCCAGTACTTC. This gives the protein CASSYSSQGWETQYF. This chain joins TRBV6-5 and TRBJ2-5, with D perhaps matching TRBD1 (5 bases). This CDR3 comprises 15 residues. From germline, CDR1 is MNHEY and CDR2 SVGAGI. Trimming cost V 0 bases and J 5 bases, with 13 bases left between them.

V gene TRBV10-3 combines with J gene TRBJ2-7; 9 bases agree with TRBD2. CDR3 length: 13 residues. J lost 12 bases, V lost 1 base, and 7 bases had no gene match. Germline V lookup: CDR1 ENHRY, CDR2 SYGVKD. The CDR3 DNA is TGTGCCATCAGTGAGTTGGCGGGAGGGCCCCGGTACTTC. It codes for CAISELAGGPRYF.

This clonotype has at least ten counts. The CDR3 sequence: CASSLGDRRNSPLHF. The DNA for the CDR3 is TGTGCCAGCAGCTTAGGAGACAGGAGGAATTCACCCCTCCACTTT. J is TRBJ1-6 and V is TRBV7-2; D possibly corresponds to TRBD1 (6 bases). The CDR3 has 15 residues. Trimming took 1 base from V and 7 from J, leaving 11 bases between them. Germline values: CDR1 SGHTA, CDR2 FQGNSA.

J is TRBJ2-7 and V is TRBV6-2 or TRBV6-3; 9 bases align to TRBD1. Trimming at V came to 8 bases and at J to 1 base, leaving 9 bases not matched to a gene. The CDR3 is 15 residues long. Germline V gives CDR1 MNHEY, CDR2 SVGEGT. CDR3 bases: TGTGCCAGCCAAGAGGTTGGACAGGGGTCCTACGAGCAGTACTTC. Its translation: CASQEVGQGSYEQYF.

The V and J genes are TRBV4-2 and TRBJ2-1; TRBD2 agrees at 8 bases. The CDR3 has 15 amino acids. With V trimmed by 3 bases and J by 4 bases, 5 bases remained unmatched. Germline values: CDR1 LGHNA, CDR2 YNFKEQ. The CDR3 DNA follows: TGTGCCAGCAGCCACCCCGGGAGGGCATACAATGAGCAGTTCTTC. Amino acids: CASSHPGRAYNEQFF.

This chain links TRBV30 with TRBJ2-3, with D perhaps matching TRBD2 (6 bases). V lost 2 bases and J lost 0, with 12 bases in between. Germline CDR1 GTSNPN, CDR2 SVGIG (reference sequence). The CDR3 is made up of 15 amino acids. The CDR3 spells CAWSPLGTSTDTQYF. CDR3 sequence (DNA): TGTGCCTGGAGTCCACTCGGGACTAGCACAGATACGCAGTATTTT.

This clonotype was found a few times. The rearrangement links TRBV21-1 to TRBJ2-1. TRBV21-1 is an annotated pseudogene. The CDR3 length is 10 residues. CDR3 bases: TGTGCCAGCAGAATGGGGGAGCAGTTCTTC. This encodes CASRMGEQFF.

The chain uses TRBV5-6 and TRBJ2-2; possible D gene TRBD2, 6 bases. V was shortened by 4 bases and J by 6 bases, with 10 bases between the two germline ends. Per germline, CDR1 SGHDT and CDR2 YYEEEE. There are 13 residues in the CDR3. The CDR3 coding sequence is TGTGCCAGCAGCCGGGAGTTCGCCGGGGAGCTGTTTTTT. Translation gives CASSREFAGELFF. Variable domain in full (rest from reference TRBV5-6 and TRBJ2-2): DAGVTQSPTHLIKTRGQQVTLRCSPKSGHDTVSWYQQALGQGPQFIFQYYEEEERQRGNFPDRFSGHQFPNYSSELNVNALLLGDSALYLCASSREFAGELFFGEGSRLTVL.

This clonotype was seen only a few times. J is TRBJ2-4 and V is TRBV6-5; D gene unclear. This CDR3 has 15 residues. The ends were cut back, 0 bases at V and 9 bases at J, with 15 bases in the middle. Germline CDR1 and CDR2: MNHEY and SVGAGI. The CDR3 region is CASSYSIGVGGIQYF. The CDR3 DNA reads TGTGCCAGCAGTTACTCGATCGGCGTGGGTGGCATTCAGTACTTC.